The 23 T cell receptor beta chains below were found in one sample sequenced in a study of blood T cell repertoires in COVID-19 (dated by TCRdb to 2018 to 2020). Receptors were amplified or captured by the immunoSEQ multiplex PCR assay. TCRdb retrieved this table from immuneACCESS and kept in-frame rearrangements only. Not all clones are present; in checked studies, unresolved V genes account for under half, and no reason is known for the remainder. The sample table contains 200,000 to 250,000 clones; only one count was recorded for about 87% of them. The ten biggest clones cover 6.2% of the sample. Sequenced: peripheral blood. The receptors were sampled from a man between 60 and 70 years old who had recovered from COVID-19.

The chain recombines TRBV7-3 with TRBJ1-1; D is ambiguous. CDR3 size: 13 residues. V was pared by 4 bases and J by 5 bases, with 11 bases between. Germline V gives CDR1 SGHTA, CDR2 FQGTGA. CDR3 residues: CASSSSHETEAFF. In nucleotides, the CDR3 is TGTGCCAGCAGCTCCTCCCATGAGACTGAAGCTTTCTTT.

This clone has at least ten counts. The conserved final phenylalanine or tryptophan is absent from the CDR3, which likely points to a read error. The DNA is omitted, as the CDR3 cannot be located on it reliably, and the CDR3 follows TCRdb's listing. V and J are TRBV6-1 and TRBJ1-1. A total of 12 residues make up the CDR3, ends included. Germline CDR1 reads MNHNS; CDR2 reads SASEGT. The chain's CDR3 is CASSEAQRGRGV.

This clone was seen once. The chain has TRBV21-1 and TRBJ2-2; the DNA was not used to check the table's D call, TRBD1. TRBV21-1 is labeled a pseudogene. The CDR3 is 15 residues long. CDR3 residues: CASNRQGRKVGELFF. The CDR3 DNA is TGTGCCAGCAATCGCCAGGGGCGCAAGGTCGGGGAGCTGTTTTTT.

V gene TRBV18 combines with J gene TRBJ1-2, with unresolved D. Germline CDR1 KGHSH, CDR2 LQKENI. Between the trimmed V and J ends, which lost 2 bases and 8 bases, there was a span of 15 bases. The CDR3 covers 14 residues. The CDR3 DNA follows: TGTGCCAGCTCACCAGTTCGAGGCGGAGGAGGCTACACCTTC. Residues: CASSPVRGGGGYTF. Filled out from reference TRBV18 and TRBJ1-2, the complete variable domain reads NAGVMQNPRHLVRRRGQEARLRCSPMKGHSHVYWYRQLPEEGLKFMVYLQKENIIDESGMPKERFSAEFPKEGPSILRIQQVVRGDSAAYFCASSPVRGGGGYTFGSGTRLTVV.

The chain joins TRBV6-2 or TRBV6-3 to TRBJ1-1; D ambiguous. Germline V gives CDR1 MNHEY, CDR2 SVGEGT. The CDR3 runs 13 residues. Trimming took 2 bases from V and 7 from J, leaving 11 bases between them. The CDR3 protein is CASSYDGRDEAFF. DNA for the CDR3: TGTGCCAGCAGTTACGACGGGAGGGATGAAGCTTTCTTT.

The CDR3, as DNA: TGTGCCAGCAGTTACGAGGGCAGCTCAAGCTATGGCTACACCTTC. Translating it yields CASSYEGSSSYGYTF. J is TRBJ1-2 and V is TRBV6-5; D uncertain. The germline V gene has CDR1 MNHEY and CDR2 SVGAGI. V lost 2 bases to trimming and J lost 4 bases, with 14 bases between them. CDR3 length: 15 residues.

The rearrangement joins TRBV5-1 to TRBJ1-4; D is uncertain. The CDR3 length is 14 residues. Germline V CDR1 and CDR2: SGHRS, YFSETQ. V shed 5 bases and J shed 2 bases, with 10 bases lying between them. CDR3 in DNA: TGCGCCAGCAGTGCCGTCGGGACTAATGAAAAACTGTTTTTT. Translation: CASSAVGTNEKLFF.

CDR3 nucleotides: TGTGCCAGTAGGCAGGGGGCAATCGGGGAGCTGTTTTTT. It is translated as CASRQGAIGELFF. V and J are TRBV19 and TRBJ2-2, with 8 bases lining up with TRBD1. The CDR3 extends over 13 amino acids. Germline-derived CDR1 and CDR2 are LNHDA and SQIVND (reference sequence). V was clipped by 6 bases and J by 7 bases; unmatched bases: 4.

The genes are TRBV7-2 and TRBJ1-4; D may be TRBD1 (5 bases). V was clipped by 1 base and J by 7 bases, with 10 bases between them. CDR3 length equals 14 residues. The germline V gene has CDR1 SGHTA and CDR2 FQGNSA. The CDR3 here is CASSLGQGIEKLFF. CDR3 sequence (DNA): TGTGCCAGCAGCTTAGGCCAGGGCATTGAAAAACTGTTTTTT.

This rearrangement joins TRBV5-1 to TRBJ2-3; 10 bases are shared with TRBD2. After removal of 5 bases from V and 6 bases from J, the junction contained 9 bases not matched to a gene. CDR3 length: 15 amino acids. The germline V gene encodes CDR1 SGHRS and CDR2 YFSETQ. CDR3 bases: TGCGCCAGCAGGAAGGTAGCGGGAGGTGGGGATACGCAGTATTTT. Encoded protein: CASRKVAGGGDTQYF.

V gene TRBV7-2 combines with J gene TRBJ1-2; a possible D gene is TRBD1 (5 bases). There are 14 residues in the CDR3. Germline-derived CDR1 and CDR2 are SGHTA and FQGNSA. The ends were cut back, 4 bases at V and 3 bases at J, with 12 bases in the middle. The CDR3 region has the DNA TGTGCCAGCAGCTCCGGGGGAACCGACTATGGCTACACCTTC. It is translated as CASSSGGTDYGYTF.

CDR3 loop: CATSDMTGSQPQHF. The CDR3 nucleotides read TGTGCCACCAGTGATATGACAGGGAGTCAGCCCCAGCATTTT. This rearrangement joins TRBV24-1 to TRBJ1-5; 7 bases align to TRBD1. The CDR3 consists of 14 residues. Germline V CDR1 and CDR2: KGHDR, SFDVKD. The junction had 4 bases not matched to a gene; V was cut back by 3 bases and J by 6 bases.

This clone was detected a few times. The gene calls are TRBV7-8 and TRBJ2-1, with 7 bases lining up with TRBD2. This CDR3 has 15 residues. The V gene's germline CDR1 is SGHVS and CDR2 FQNEAQ. After removal of 5 bases from V and 6 bases from J, the junction contained 10 bases not matched to a gene. The CDR3 region is CASSPSTPGGNEQFF. CDR3 sequence (DNA): TGTGCCAGCAGCCCGAGCACACCGGGGGGCAATGAGCAGTTCTTC.

This chain uses TRBV5-1 with TRBJ1-1; 7 nucleotides agree with TRBD1. The germline CDR1 and CDR2 sequences are SGHRS and YFSETQ. V lost 3 bases and J lost 1; bases outside the gene matches: 3. This CDR3 is built from 14 residues. As DNA, the CDR3 is TGCGCCAGCAGCTCGGGGACAGCGAACACTGAAGCTTTCTTT. It specifies CASSSGTANTEAFF.

This clone was counted once. The DNA for the CDR3 is TGTGCCAGCAGCTTGGATAGCGGGAGAGATGGCGGGGAGCTGTTTTTT. This sequence encodes CASSLDSGRDGGELFF. This chain connects TRBV5-6 to TRBJ2-2, with 9 nucleotides matching TRBD2. Germline CDR1 and CDR2: SGHDT and YYEEEE. V lost 0 bases, J lost 7 bases, and 7 bases stayed unmatched. This CDR3 has 16 amino acids. The full variable domain, with the rest looked up from reference TRBV5-6 and TRBJ2-2, is DAGVTQSPTHLIKTRGQQVTLRCSPKSGHDTVSWYQQALGQGPQFIFQYYEEEERQRGNFPDRFSGHQFPNYSSELNVNALLLGDSALYLCASSLDSGRDGGELFFGEGSRLTVL.

This chain connects TRBV7-9 to TRBJ1-5, with D perhaps matching TRBD1 (6 bases). Trimming stripped 6 bases from V and 6 bases from J, with 15 bases between. Germline V CDR1 and CDR2: SEHNR, FQNEAQ (reference sequence). This CDR3 spans 14 amino acids. The CDR3 here is CASSEGGRAQPQHF. CDR3 bases: TGTGCCAGCAGTGAGGGGGGGCGCGCTCAGCCCCAGCATTTT.

CDR3 sequence reads: CASSIPGAYNEQFF. The CDR3 bases are TGTGCCAGCAGCATCCCGGGAGCCTACAATGAGCAGTTCTTC. The chain is built from TRBV6-2 or TRBV6-3 and TRBJ2-1; tentatively, D is TRBD2 (6 bases). The CDR3 length is 14 residues. The germline gives CDR1 MNHEY, CDR2 SVGEGT. Trimming removed 6 bases from V and 2 bases from J, with 11 bases in between.

The chain is built from TRBV6-5 and TRBJ2-5, with 11 bases fitting TRBD1. Germline CDR1 MNHEY, CDR2 SVGAGI. Germline trimming cut 5 bases from V and 4 bases from J; bases unmatched to any gene: 6. CDR3 length: 15 amino acids. DNA of the CDR3: TGTGCCAGCAGTCCTCCGGGACAGGGGGGAGAGACCCAGTACTTC. This codes for CASSPPGQGGETQYF.

The chain uses TRBV10-2 and TRBJ1-6; a weak D match, TRBD1 (5 bases). The CDR3 covers 16 residues. Germline V CDR1 and CDR2: WSHSY, SAAADI. Trimming stripped 4 bases from V and 6 bases from J, with 16 bases between. In DNA, the CDR3 is TGCGCCAGCAGTGTCATATCACCCGGGGGTAATTCACCCCTCCACTTT. Its protein product is CASSVISPGGNSPLHF.

This chain connects TRBV3-1 (or the pseudogene TRBV3-2) to TRBJ1-6, with D unresolved. Trimming took off 0 bases at V and 6 bases at J, with 9 bases between the two ends. The CDR3 has 15 amino acids. Germline V gene data show CDR1 as LGHDT and CDR2 as YNNKEL (reference sequence). CDR3 residues: CASSQDSGFNSPLHF. CDR3 sequence (DNA): TGTGCCAGCAGCCAAGATTCGGGGTTTAATTCACCCCTCCACTTT.

The rearrangement uses TRBV5-6 and TRBJ1-1; TRBD1 matches at 7 bases. Germline V gives CDR1 SGHDT, CDR2 YYEEEE. The V segment lost 2 bases and the J segment 4 bases; nucleotides outside the gene matches: 11. The CDR3 has 16 residues. The CDR3 nucleotides read TGTGCCAGCAGCTTAACTCCCGGGTCAGGGGGCACTGAAGCTTTCTTT. This translates into CASSLTPGSGGTEAFF.

The chain links TRBV7-2 to TRBJ2-3; TRBD2 matches at 7 bases. The germline V gene encodes CDR1 SGHTA and CDR2 FQGNSA. The CDR3 covers 14 residues. Unmatched junction bases numbered 3, after V lost 0 bases and J lost 6 bases. The CDR3 DNA reads TGTGCCAGCAGCTTAGCGGGAGGGTTGGATACGCAGTATTTT. It codes for CASSLAGGLDTQYF.

The rearrangement links TRBV7-9 to TRBJ1-3; no firm D call. Germline V gives CDR1 SEHNR, CDR2 FQNEAQ (reference sequence). The CDR3 length is 16 residues. V lost 0 bases to trimming and J lost 0 bases, with 9 bases between them. The CDR3, as DNA: TGTGCCAGCAGCTTAGCGTTGGCCGACTCTGGAAACACCATATATTTT. Protein sequence: CASSLALADSGNTIYF.